The source of this TCR beta chain is a study of T cell responses to AZD1222 COVID-19 vaccine. Study-wide findings and caveats: Reportedly, close to half of spike-specific TCRs are directed against unmutated variant regions. Clonal diversity was possibly underestimated; the donors were predominantly white British and more often female.

This clone was picked up one time. Its antigen is unknown. Assay: immunoSEQ multiplex PCR; the TCRdb copy retains only in-frame clones and omits some. The sample consists of under 130,000 clones, around 90% of them appearing once. CDR1 LNHNV and CDR2 YYDKDF come from the germline V gene (reference sequence). The CDR3 loop spans 15 amino acids. Between the trimmed V and J ends, which lost 5 bases and 0 bases, there was a span of 11 bases. The sequence derives from an adult in good health. This rearrangement joins TRBV15 to TRBJ2-1, with D maybe TRBD2 (5 bases). Source: peripheral blood, taken on day 0 of AZD1222 vaccination. The DNA for the CDR3 is TGTGCCACCAGCCGAAGACGGGACTCCTACAATGAGCAGTTCTTC. Its protein is CATSRRRDSYNEQFF.